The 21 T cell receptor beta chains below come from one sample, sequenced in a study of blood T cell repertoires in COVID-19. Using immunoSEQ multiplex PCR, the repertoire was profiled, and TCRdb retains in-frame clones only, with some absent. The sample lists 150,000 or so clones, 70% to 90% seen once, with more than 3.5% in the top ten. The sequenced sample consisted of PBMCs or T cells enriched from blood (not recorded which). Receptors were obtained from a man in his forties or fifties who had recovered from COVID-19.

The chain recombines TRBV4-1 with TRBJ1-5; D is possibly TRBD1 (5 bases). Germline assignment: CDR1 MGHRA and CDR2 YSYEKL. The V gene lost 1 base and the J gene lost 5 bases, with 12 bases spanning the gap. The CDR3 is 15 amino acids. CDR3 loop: CASSQGGVLDQPQHF. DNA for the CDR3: TGCGCCAGCAGCCAAGGGGGCGTGTTAGATCAGCCCCAGCATTTT.

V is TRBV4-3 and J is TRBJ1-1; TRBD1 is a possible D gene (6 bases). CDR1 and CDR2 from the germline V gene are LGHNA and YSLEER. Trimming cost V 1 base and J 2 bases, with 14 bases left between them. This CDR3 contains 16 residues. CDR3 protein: CASSQALQGYNTEAFF. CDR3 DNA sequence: TGCGCCAGCAGCCAAGCCCTCCAGGGGTACAACACTGAAGCTTTCTTT.

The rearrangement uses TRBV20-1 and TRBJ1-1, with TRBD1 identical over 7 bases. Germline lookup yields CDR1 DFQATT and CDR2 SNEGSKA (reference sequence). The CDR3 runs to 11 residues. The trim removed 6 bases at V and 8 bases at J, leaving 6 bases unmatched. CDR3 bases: TGCAGTGCGCCTCGGACAGGAGAAGCTTTCTTT. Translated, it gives CSAPRTGEAFF.

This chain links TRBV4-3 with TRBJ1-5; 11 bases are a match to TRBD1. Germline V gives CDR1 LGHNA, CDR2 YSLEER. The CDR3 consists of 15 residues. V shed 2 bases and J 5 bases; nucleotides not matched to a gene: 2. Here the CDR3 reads CASSQRTGGDQPQHF. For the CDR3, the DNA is TGCGCCAGCAGCCAACGGACAGGGGGCGATCAGCCCCAGCATTTT.

As DNA, the CDR3 is TGTGCCAGCAGCCTCCGAGGATCGGTATACTCTGGGGCCAACGTCCTGACTTTC. The encoded protein is CASSLRGSVYSGANVLTF. The chain combines TRBV9 with TRBJ2-6, with D unresolved. Trimming left V 4 bases short and J 0 bases short, with 17 bases between. CDR1 is SGDLS, CDR2 YYNGEE, per germline. The CDR3 totals 18 residues.

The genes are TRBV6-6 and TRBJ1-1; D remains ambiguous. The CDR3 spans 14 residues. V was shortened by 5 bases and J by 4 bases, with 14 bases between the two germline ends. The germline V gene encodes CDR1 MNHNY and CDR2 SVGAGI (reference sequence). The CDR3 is CASSVQSWSTEAFF. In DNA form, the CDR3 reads TGTGCCAGCAGTGTTCAGTCATGGAGCACTGAAGCTTTCTTT.

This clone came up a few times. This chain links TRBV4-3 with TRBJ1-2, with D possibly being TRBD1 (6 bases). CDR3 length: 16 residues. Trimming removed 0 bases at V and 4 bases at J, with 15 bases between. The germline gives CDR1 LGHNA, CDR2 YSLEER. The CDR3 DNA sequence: TGCGCCAGCAGCCAAGATTTAGGGGGAATAGTCTATGGCTACACCTTC. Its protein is CASSQDLGGIVYGYTF.

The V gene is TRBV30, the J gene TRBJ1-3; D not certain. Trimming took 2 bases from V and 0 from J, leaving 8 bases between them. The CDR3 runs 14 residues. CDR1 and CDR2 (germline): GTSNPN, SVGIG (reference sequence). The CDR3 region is CAWSTSFSGNTIYF. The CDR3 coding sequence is TGTGCCTGGAGTACCAGTTTCTCTGGAAACACCATATATTTT. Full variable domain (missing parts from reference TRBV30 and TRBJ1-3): SQTIHQWPATLVQPVGSPLSLECTVEGTSNPNLYWYRQAAGRGLQLLFYSVGIGQISSEVPQNLSASRPQDRQFILSSKKLLLSDSGFYLCAWSTSFSGNTIYFGEGSWLTVV.

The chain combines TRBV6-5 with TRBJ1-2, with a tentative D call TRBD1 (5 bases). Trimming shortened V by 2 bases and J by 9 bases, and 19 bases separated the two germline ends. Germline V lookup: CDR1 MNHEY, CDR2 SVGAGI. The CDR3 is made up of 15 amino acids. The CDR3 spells CASSYQIRDYGSYTF. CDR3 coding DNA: TGTGCCAGCAGTTACCAGATCCGGGACTACGGGAGCTACACCTTC.

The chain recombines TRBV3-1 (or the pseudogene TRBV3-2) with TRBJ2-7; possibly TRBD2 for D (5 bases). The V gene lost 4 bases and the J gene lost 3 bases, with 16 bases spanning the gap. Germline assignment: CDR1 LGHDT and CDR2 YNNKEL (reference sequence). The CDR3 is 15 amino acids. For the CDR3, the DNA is TGTGCCAGCAGCCCCCCACGGGGTTCTTACTACGAGCAGTACTTC. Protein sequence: CASSPPRGSYYEQYF.

The CDR3 bases are TGCGCCAGCAGCTTGTGGCAGGGAACCTACGAGCAGTACTTC. Translation: CASSLWQGTYEQYF. The chain couples TRBV5-1 to TRBJ2-7; possibly TRBD1 for D (5 bases). The germline V gene encodes CDR1 SGHRS and CDR2 YFSETQ. V was pared by 1 base and J by 2 bases, with 10 bases between. CDR3 length: 14 residues.

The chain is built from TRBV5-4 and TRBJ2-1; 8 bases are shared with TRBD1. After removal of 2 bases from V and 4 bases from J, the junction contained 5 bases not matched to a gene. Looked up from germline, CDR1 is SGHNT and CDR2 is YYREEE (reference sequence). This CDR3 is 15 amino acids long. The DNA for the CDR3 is TGTGCCAGCAGCTTCCCGGGACAGGTGTACAATGAGCAGTTCTTC. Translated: CASSFPGQVYNEQFF.

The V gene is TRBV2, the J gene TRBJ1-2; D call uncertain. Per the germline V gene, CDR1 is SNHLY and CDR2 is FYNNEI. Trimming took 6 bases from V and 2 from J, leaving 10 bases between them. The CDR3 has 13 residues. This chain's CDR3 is CASRSGENYGYTF. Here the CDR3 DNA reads TGTGCCAGCAGGTCGGGAGAGAACTATGGCTACACCTTC.

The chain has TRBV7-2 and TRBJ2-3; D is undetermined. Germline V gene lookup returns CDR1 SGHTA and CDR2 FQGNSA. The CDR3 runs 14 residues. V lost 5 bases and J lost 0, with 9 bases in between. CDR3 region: CASSPYRSTDTQYF. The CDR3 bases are TGTGCCAGCAGCCCCTACAGAAGCACAGATACGCAGTATTTT.

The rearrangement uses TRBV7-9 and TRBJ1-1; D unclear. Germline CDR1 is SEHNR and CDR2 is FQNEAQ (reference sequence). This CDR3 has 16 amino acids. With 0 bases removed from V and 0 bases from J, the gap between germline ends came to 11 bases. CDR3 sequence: CASSLASGLVNTEAFF. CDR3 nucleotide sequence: TGTGCCAGCAGCTTAGCGTCCGGGTTAGTGAACACTGAAGCTTTCTTT. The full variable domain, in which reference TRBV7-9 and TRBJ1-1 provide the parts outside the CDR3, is DTGVSQNPRHKITKRGQNVTFRCDPISEHNRLYWYRQTLGQGPEFLTYFQNEAQLEKSRLLSDRFSAERPKGSFSTLEIQRTEQGDSAMYLCASSLASGLVNTEAFFGQGTRLTVV.

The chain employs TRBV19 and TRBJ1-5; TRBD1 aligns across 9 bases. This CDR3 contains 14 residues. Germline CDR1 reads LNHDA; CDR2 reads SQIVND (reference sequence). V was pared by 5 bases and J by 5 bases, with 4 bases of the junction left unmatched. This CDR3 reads CASSDGQGYQPQHF. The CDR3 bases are TGTGCCAGTAGTGACGGACAGGGGTATCAGCCCCAGCATTTT.

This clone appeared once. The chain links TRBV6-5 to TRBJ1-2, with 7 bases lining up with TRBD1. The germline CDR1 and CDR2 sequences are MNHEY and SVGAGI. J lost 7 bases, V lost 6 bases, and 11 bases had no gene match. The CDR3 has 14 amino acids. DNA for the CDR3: TGTGCCAGCAGCCAGGGGGGCATCTTCTCTGGCTACACCTTC. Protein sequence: CASSQGGIFSGYTF.

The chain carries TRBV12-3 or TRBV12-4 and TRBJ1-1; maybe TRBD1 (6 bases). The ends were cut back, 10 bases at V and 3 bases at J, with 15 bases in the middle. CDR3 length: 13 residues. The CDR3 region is CATAGTTYTEAFF. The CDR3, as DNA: TGTGCCACTGCCGGGACAACCTACACTGAAGCTTTCTTT.

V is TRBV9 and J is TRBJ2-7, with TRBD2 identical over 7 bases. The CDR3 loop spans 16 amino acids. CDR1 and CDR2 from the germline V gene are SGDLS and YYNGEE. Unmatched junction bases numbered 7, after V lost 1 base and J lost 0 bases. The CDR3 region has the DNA TGTGCCAGCAGCGTAAGTTCGGGCGGGAGCTCCTACGAGCAGTACTTC. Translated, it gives CASSVSSGGSSYEQYF.

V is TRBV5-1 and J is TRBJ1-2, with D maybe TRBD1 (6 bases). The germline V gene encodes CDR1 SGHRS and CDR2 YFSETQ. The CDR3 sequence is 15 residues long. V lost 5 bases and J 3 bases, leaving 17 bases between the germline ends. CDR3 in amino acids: CASSPDSGRDYGYTF. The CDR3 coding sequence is TGCGCCAGCAGTCCGGACAGCGGGAGAGACTATGGCTACACCTTC.

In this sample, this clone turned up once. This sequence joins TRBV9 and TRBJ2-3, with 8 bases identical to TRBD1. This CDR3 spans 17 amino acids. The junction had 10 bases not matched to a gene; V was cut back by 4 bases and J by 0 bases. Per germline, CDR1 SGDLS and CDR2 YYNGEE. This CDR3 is CASSQWTGRGSTDTQYF. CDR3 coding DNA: TGTGCCAGCAGCCAATGGACAGGGCGGGGTAGCACAGATACGCAGTATTTT.